This T cell receptor (beta chain) is from a study of blood T cell repertoires in COVID-19. About the study: From the United States, Italy and Spain came samples of acute and convalescent COVID-19. Sample material is recorded as cDNA or gDNA derived from T cells, B-cell-depleted T cells, or PBMCs.

The CDR3 consists of 11 residues. V was clipped by 3 bases and J by 10 bases, with 10 bases between them. Germline loops: CDR1 SGHDN, CDR2 FVKESK. Per the authors' pipeline: Amplifying reference gene primers gave estimates of nucleated cell counts. Profiled with immunoSEQ multiplex PCR; TCRdb holds only in-frame clones, not every one. V, J and clone size are taken as reported in that table, and D and trimming were inferred from the DNA itself. This table has a few hundred thousand clones, 90% appearing once. Followed longitudinally, the Seattle patients had been enrolled during active infection. Sequencing was performed on peripheral blood. This rearrangement joins TRBV14 to TRBJ2-7; D is perhaps TRBD1 (5 bases). The clonotype comes from a young woman with COVID-19, enrolled during active disease. The CDR3 region has the DNA TGTGCCAGCAGCCACAGGGAACTCCAGTACTTC. It translates to CASSHRELQYF.